The sequence of this T cell receptor (beta chain) was determined in a study of T cell repertoires in cytomegalovirus infection (dated by TCRdb to the late 2010s). Concerning the study at large: Recently identified HLA-C-restricted CMV epitopes, whose presentation resists viral immunomodulation, were targeted by peptide stimulations together with well-studied HLA-B-restricted epitopes. Because public TCR beta signatures pointed to carriage of CMV infection together with the matching HLA type, the HLA type of each donor mattered for the analysis.

V lost 7 bases and J lost 15 bases, and the count of bases not matched to a germline gene is 13. The CDR3 spans 13 residues, from the cysteine through the phenylalanine. The retained sequence is limited to the CDR3, 39 bases, with the frame set at the first base. According to the germline V gene, CDR1 reads SNHLY and CDR2 reads FYNNEI. This clonotype came up a few times. Its antigen is unknown. No clone much larger than this one lies a single base away; base qualities are absent. Read against the paper, the sample's treatment or condition label means: in vitro stimulation with specific CMV peptide epitopes to enrich CMV-specific T cells. Study-wide conclusions, independent of this receptor: The ex vivo response was dominated by HLA-C-restricted CMV-specific TCR beta clonotypes, and the single most frequent clonotype in two of eight donors was supplied by these HLA-C-restricted clonotypes. Cumulative frequency of public TCR beta family members discriminated carriers of CMV infection plus the relevant HLA type in this cohort and an independent roughly 330-donor cohort.

Sequencing relied on an Illumina HiSeq 1500. In TCRdb, the public reads were trimmed at Q25 with fastp and aligned with MiXCR, with productive beta chains retained. Each record represents a unique CDR3 protein, reported with the most common genes and DNA among its rows. This sample gives approximately 1,000,000 distinct CDR3 sequences in total; 25% to 40% of them show up just once. The top ten constitute 10% to 15% of the sample. The receptor was isolated from a human donor in good health (CMV status not recorded). Some clones in this sample may be carry-over from other donors' samples. The sequences come from cultured CD8+ T cells from PBMCs, collected from culture after CMV antigen stimulation. Here the chain combines TRBV2 and TRBJ2-1, and 9 bases in between align with TRBD2. The CDR3 here reads CASTGDLAGPRFF. The sequenced DNA is TGTGCCAGCACAGGGGATCTAGCGGGGCCCAGGTTCTTC.